The present T cell receptor (beta chain) was sequenced within a study of cytomegalovirus exposure and HLA in healthy donors. At the level of the study: Earlier, approximately 180 million T cells were analyzed, and over 95 million unique TCR beta sequences were found among them.

PCR employed 60 Vbeta and 13 Jbeta primers. TCRdb's copy holds only in-frame clones and misses some; the assay was immunoSEQ multiplex PCR. The table lists some 140,000 clones, about 80% of them singletons. For this clone: Its antigen is unknown.

This CDR3 is 13 amino acids long. V lost 2 bases, J lost 2 bases, and 6 bases lay in between. Study outcomes and limitations: Looking again later, the authors saw that most CMV-associated TCR beta chains seemed HLA-restricted. Several of the most significant clusters appeared linked to common viral pathogens, based on a later analysis.

The material sequenced was PBMCs. The sequence was collected from a man younger than 45 in good health and CMV-seropositive. This chain connects TRBV6-7 to TRBJ1-1; no definite D call. TRBV6-7 is an open reading frame whose function is uncertain. The CDR3, as DNA: TGTGCCAGCAGTTACAATATAAACACTGAAGCTTTCTTT. Protein: CASSYNINTEAFF.